The rows below give T cell receptor beta chains drawn from one sample of a study of cytomegalovirus exposure and HLA in healthy donors. Method: immunoSEQ multiplex PCR; TCRdb's copy keeps in-frame clones and lacks some. The sample lists 33,000 or so clones; roughly four fifths were seen once. The sequencing sample was made of PBMCs. Receptor source: a woman aged 25 to 45 in good health and CMV-seropositive. Both conserved end residues are part of each CDR3. The order of the fields is D gene, J gene, clone size, V gene, CDR3 DNA, CDR3 protein. A D gene is named only where the DNA matches it firmly. Size tells how often a clone was seen (once, few, many) or the class of an expanded clone, and some rows leave it out.

TRBD1	TRBJ1-2	.	TRBV27	TGTGCCCGCAGTTTAGCCCCCCGACAGGGGGCGAAAGGCTACACCTTC	CARSLAPRQGAKGYTF
TRBD1	TRBJ2-5	.	TRBV6-5	TGTGCCAGCAGCCCAACGACAGGGCAAGAGACCCAGTACTTC	CASSPTTGQETQYF
.	TRBJ2-1	.	TRBV7-9	TGTGCCAGCAGCTTAATTGCGAGTAGCTCCTACAATGAGCAGTTCTTC	CASSLIASSSYNEQFF
TRBD1	TRBJ1-1	few	TRBV7-7	TGTGCTAGCAGCACAGGGGAAAACACTGAAGCTTTCTTT	CASSTGENTEAFF
TRBD2	TRBJ2-1	.	TRBV30	TGTGCCTGGACGGGCTGGACGGGAGGGCCGAATGAGCAGTTCTTC	CAWTGWTGGPNEQFF
.	TRBJ1-1	.	TRBV20-1	TGCAGTGCTAGAGAAGGGAGGGGAGCTTTCTTT	CSAREGRGAFF
TRBD1	TRBJ2-5	.	TRBV5-1	TGCGCCAGCAGCCCCGGGACAGGGGGTCCAGAGACCCAGTACTTC	CASSPGTGGPETQYF
TRBD1	TRBJ1-2	.	TRBV6-1	TGTGCCAGCAGCAAGGGGACAGGGGCCTATGGCTACACCTTC	CASSKGTGAYGYTF
.	TRBJ1-5	.	TRBV2	TGTGCCAGCAGTACAGGGTATAGCAATCAGCCCCAGCATTTT	CASSTGYSNQPQHF
.	TRBJ2-1	.	TRBV5-1	TGCGCCAGCAGCACGGACGGGAGCTCCTACAATGAGCAGTTCTTC	CASSTDGSSYNEQFF
.	TRBJ2-1	once	TRBV10-1	TGCGCCAGCAGCCCCCGGGTGGGGGCGGCTTTGTTCTTC	CASSPRVGAALFF
TRBD1	TRBJ1-1	.	TRBV6-1	TGTGCCAGCAGTTCTTTCACAGGGGGCACTGAAGCTTTCTTT	CASSSFTGGTEAFF
.	TRBJ2-7	.	TRBV5-1	TGCGCCAGCAAGGACAATCCCTACGAGCAGTACTTC	CASKDNPYEQYF
.	TRBJ2-7	few	TRBV5-6	TGTGCCAGCAGCCCCCCCTCAGGAGAGCAGTACTTC	CASSPPSGEQYF
TRBD2	TRBJ2-5	.	TRBV7-2	TGTGCCAGCAGCACGCCGACTAGCGGGGGGAAGACCCAGTACTTC	CASSTPTSGGKTQYF
.	TRBJ2-7	.	TRBV28	TGTGCCAGCAGAGCTACCGGACTCCTTCTCTTC	CASRATGLLLF
.	TRBJ1-5	.	TRBV19	TGTGCCAGTAGTATCTCCCCAGGCCGATCCTATAGCAATCAGCCCCAGCATTTT	CASSISPGRSYSNQPQHF
TRBD1	TRBJ1-2	few	TRBV5-1	TGCGCCAGCAGCTCGGAGCCTGGGACAGGGCAAGGCTACACCTTC	CASSSEPGTGQGYTF
.	TRBJ2-7	.	TRBV2	TGTGCCAGCATCCGGAGCCCAGGGGCACTTCAGGACGAGCAGTACTTC	CASIRSPGALQDEQYF
TRBD1	TRBJ1-1	.	TRBV5-4	TGTGCCAGCAGCTTCGACAGGGGAAACACTGAAGCTTTCTTT	CASSFDRGNTEAFF
.	TRBJ2-2	few	TRBV19	TGTGCCAGTAGTTCCGGGACAATGAACACCGGGGAGCTGTTTTTT	CASSSGTMNTGELFF
TRBD1	TRBJ2-1	.	TRBV9	TGTGCCAGCAGCCACAGGGGCTACGAGCAGTTCTTC	CASSHRGYEQFF
.	TRBJ2-3	.	TRBV7-8	TGTGCCAGCAGCCCCAGGGCAGATACGCAGTATTTT	CASSPRADTQYF
.	TRBJ1-1	.	TRBV7-9	TGTTCCAGCAGCTTAGGGCAGATTAACACTGAAGCTTTCTTT	CSSSLGQINTEAFF
TRBD1	TRBJ2-5	.	TRBV7-3	TGTGCCAGCAGCTTAGGGGACAGGCGGAGCGAGACCCAGTACTTC	CASSLGDRRSETQYF
.	TRBJ1-2	.	TRBV7-9	TGTTCCAGCAGCTTGTTATTTCTTGGGGGCCCCTCTAACTATGGCTACACCTTC	CSSSLLFLGGPSNYGYTF
.	TRBJ2-3	.	TRBV5-4	TGTGCCAGCAGCTTGGGGCGGAGGAAGGCAGATACGCAGTATTTT	CASSLGRRKADTQYF
TRBD1	TRBJ1-1	.	TRBV6-5	TGTGCCAGCACTAGACAGGGGGGGGTCACTGAAGCTTTCTTT	CASTRQGGVTEAFF
.	TRBJ1-1	.	TRBV9	TGTGCCAGCAGCTCAAGTAGCCTTAACACTGAAGCTTTCTTT	CASSSSSLNTEAFF
TRBD1	TRBJ1-2	once	TRBV9	TGTGCCAGCAGCTTGTCACCGGGACAGGGTTTTAGGGGCTACACCTTC	CASSLSPGQGFRGYTF
TRBD1	TRBJ1-6	.	TRBV9	TGTGCCAGCAGCGTAGTAGGGGGCGATTCACCCCTCCACTTT	CASSVVGGDSPLHF
TRBD2	TRBJ2-5	.	TRBV5-1	TGCGCCAGCAGCCACCGGACTAGCGGCCAAGAGACCCAGTACTTC	CASSHRTSGQETQYF
TRBD1	TRBJ2-2	.	TRBV19	TGTGCCAGTAGTCCGGGACAGGGGGCAACCGGGGAGCTGTTTTTT	CASSPGQGATGELFF
.	TRBJ1-4	.	TRBV6-6	TGTGCCAGCAGCCCGGGACTGCCCGAACTGTTTTTT	CASSPGLPELFF
TRBD2	TRBJ2-3	.	TRBV18	TGTGCCAGCTCACCTCTCCCTGGCACTAGCGGGAGAACAGATACGCAGTATTTT	CASSPLPGTSGRTDTQYF
.	TRBJ1-1	few	TRBV7-3	TGTGCCAGCAGCCCCGCACAAGGGGCACGCACTGAAGCTTTCTTT	CASSPAQGARTEAFF
TRBD2	TRBJ2-1	.	TRBV18	TGTGCCAGCTCACTTAGCGGGAGGGCCTACAATGAGCAGTTCTTC	CASSLSGRAYNEQFF
.	TRBJ2-3	.	TRBV18	TGTGCCAGCTCACCGGACAACACAGATACGCAGTATTTT	CASSPDNTDTQYF
.	TRBJ1-1	once	TRBV19	TGTGCCAGTAGTATCAAGGGGAGGGACACTGAAGCTTTCTTT	CASSIKGRDTEAFF
.	TRBJ1-1	few	TRBV4-2	TGTGCCAGCAGCTTGTTTGGAAGCGGAGGGAACACTGAAGCTTTCTTT	CASSLFGSGGNTEAFF
.	TRBJ2-1	.	TRBV5-1	TGCGCCAGCAGCTTCCGGTCGGGGGAGCAGTTCTTC	CASSFRSGEQFF
TRBD1	TRBJ2-5	.	TRBV7-9	TGTTCCAGCAGCTTATCACCAGGGGGCATGGGAGAGACCCAGTACTTC	CSSSLSPGGMGETQYF
.	TRBJ1-6	few	TRBV30	TGTGCCTGGAAAGTGGCCTCAGGGGCCCTCCACTTT	CAWKVASGALHF
.	TRBJ1-1	.	TRBV28	TGTGCCAGCAGTTTATTTGGGGCGGCCGCGAGGACTGAAGCTTTCTTT	CASSLFGAAARTEAFF
.	TRBJ1-2	.	TRBV7-9	TGTGCCAGCAGCCCGCCCGGGGGGGTCCGGAATATTGGCTACACCTTC	CASSPPGGVRNIGYTF
.	TRBJ2-5	.	TRBV29-1	TGCAGCGTTGAAACTGGCGGTATCCAAGAGACCCAGTACTTC	CSVETGGIQETQYF
TRBD1	TRBJ1-1	.	TRBV6-5	TGTGCCAGCAGTTCCCGGGACAGGGGGGTCACTGAAGCTTTCTTT	CASSSRDRGVTEAFF
TRBD1	TRBJ2-1	.	TRBV6-1	TGTGCCAGCAGTGTACCGTCGTGGACAGGGACGGGCAATGAGCAGTTCTTC	CASSVPSWTGTGNEQFF
TRBD2	TRBJ2-7	.	TRBV6-5	TGTGCCAGCAGTTCTACGCGGGAGGGATCCTACGAGCAGTACTTC	CASSSTREGSYEQYF
.	TRBJ2-7	.	TRBV19	TGTGCCAGTAGTAGCGGGGGCTACTACGAGCAGTACTTC	CASSSGGYYEQYF
.	TRBJ1-5	once	TRBV15	TGTGCCACCAGCAGAGATATAGGGACACGACCTTATAGCAATCAGCCCCAGCATTTT	CATSRDIGTRPYSNQPQHF